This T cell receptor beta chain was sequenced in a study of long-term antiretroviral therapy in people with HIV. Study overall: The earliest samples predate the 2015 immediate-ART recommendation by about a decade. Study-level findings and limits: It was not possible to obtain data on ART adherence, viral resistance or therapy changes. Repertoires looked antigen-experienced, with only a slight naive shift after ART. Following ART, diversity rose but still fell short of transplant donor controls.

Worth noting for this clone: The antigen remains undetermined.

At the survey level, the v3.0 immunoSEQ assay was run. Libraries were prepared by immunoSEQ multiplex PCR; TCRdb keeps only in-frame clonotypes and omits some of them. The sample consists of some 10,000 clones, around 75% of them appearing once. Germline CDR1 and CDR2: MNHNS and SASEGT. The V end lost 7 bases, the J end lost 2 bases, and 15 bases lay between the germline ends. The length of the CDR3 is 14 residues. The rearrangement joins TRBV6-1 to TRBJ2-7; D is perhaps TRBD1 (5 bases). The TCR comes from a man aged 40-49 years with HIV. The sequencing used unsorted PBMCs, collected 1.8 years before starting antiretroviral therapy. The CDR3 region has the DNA TGTGCCAGCAATAAAGGACACCAACCCTACGAGCAGTACTTC. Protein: CASNKGHQPYEQYF.